This TCR beta chain was sequenced in a study of T cells expressing NK-cell markers. For the study at large: The TCR beta repertoires were obtained from sorted CD3+CD56+NKG2C+, CD3+CD56+NKG2C- and CD3+CD56-NKG2C+ T cells.

Germline CDR1 and CDR2: MNHEY and SMNVEV (reference sequence). The CDR3 length is 14 residues. TCRdb reprocessed the 5' RACE reads and reports one entry per CDR3 protein, with no DNA. The sample totals some 140,000 distinct CDR3 sequences. Sequenced material: blood T cells: a sorted CD56 or NKG2C T cell subset, CD4+ or CD8+ T cells, or bulk PBMC T cells (not recorded which). V and J are TRBV27 and TRBJ2-1; TCRdb selects TRBD1, and the lack of DNA leaves this call unchecked. This sequence was found in a woman aged 45-65 years in good health. This chain's CDR3 is CASSFLEQDNEQFF.